Detailed here is one TCR beta chain. Its antigen remains unidentified. J lost 5 bases, V lost 4 bases, and 2 bases had no gene match. Looked up from germline, CDR1 is MDHEN and CDR2 is SYDVKM. The CDR3 runs 13 residues. This record belongs to a study of cytomegalovirus exposure and HLA in healthy donors. Study background: Drawn from HLA-typed donors, roughly 87 million unique TCRs were held in an early data release. Findings of the study overall: Analyses of presence/absence relied on an assumption of roughly uniform sequencing depth across donors.

The PCR used 60 Vbeta and 13 Jbeta primers. Sequenced by immunoSEQ multiplex PCR; TCRdb stores in-frame clones only, minus some. Across tens of thousands of clones, the top ten clones capture less than 0.6% of the sample. The gene calls are TRBV28 and TRBJ1-5, with 7 bases matching TRBD1. The source material was PBMCs. The TCR originated in a man in his forties or fifties in good health and CMV-seronegative. CDR3 sequence: CASSSGGHQPQHF. CDR3 bases: TGTGCCAGCAGTTCAGGGGGACATCAGCCCCAGCATTTT.